The 31 T cell receptor beta chains reported below all come from one sample, sequenced in a study of T cells in Graves' hyperthyroidism and ophthalmopathy. RNA transcripts were the template for amplifying TCR beta CDR3 regions. The HTBI set primed first-round TCR CDR3 RT-PCR. TCRdb independently ran MiXCR on the multiplex PCR reads; one entry per CDR3 protein. This table holds approximately 520,000 distinct CDR3 sequences, 24% found once. Sequencing used blood. Source of these receptors: a woman in her thirties with Graves' ophthalmopathy.

The table lists this clonotype with a count of one. The chain joins TRBV12-5 to TRBJ1-1, with D unresolved. Germline V lookup: CDR1 LGHNT, CDR2 FRNRAP. The germline V and J ends were trimmed by 1 base and 1 base, with 7 bases remaining between them. This CDR3 region has 14 residues. CDR3 amino acids: CASGLAGSNTEAFF. CDR3 nucleotides: TGTGCTAGTGGTTTGGCCGGATCGAACACTGAAGCTTTCTTT.

The rearrangement uses TRBV12-3 or TRBV12-4 and TRBJ1-2, with 7 bases that match TRBD1. The ends lost 7 bases at V and 7 bases at J; junction bases unmatched: 9. CDR3 length equals 13 residues. In DNA form, the CDR3 reads TGTGCCAGCATCCAAGAGGGGGCACCTGGCTACACCTTC. This gives the protein CASIQEGAPGYTF.

V and J are TRBV20-1 and TRBJ2-2; 7 nucleotides agree with TRBD2. The junction had 22 bases not matched to a gene; V was cut back by 6 bases and J by 0 bases. Germline values: CDR1 DFQATT, CDR2 SNEGSKA (reference sequence). The CDR3 length is 20 residues. DNA for the CDR3: TGCAGTGCCCACCCCCTAGCGGCCGAAAACCTTTTCGCGAACACCGGGGAGCTGTTTTTT. Protein sequence: CSAHPLAAENLFANTGELFF.

This clonotype was found many times. The V and J genes are TRBV6-5 and TRBJ2-5; D call uncertain. The germline V gene encodes CDR1 MNHEY and CDR2 SVGAGI. The CDR3 loop spans 14 amino acids. V was pared by 0 bases and J by 5 bases, with 10 bases between. CDR3 in DNA: TGTGCCAGCAGTTACTCATTAGCCGGGGAGACCCAGTACTTC. Translating gives CASSYSLAGETQYF.

The sample holds many counts of this clonotype. The V call is TRBV2, the J call TRBJ1-6; D gene ambiguous. Between the trimmed V and J ends, which lost 2 bases and 10 bases, there was a span of 15 bases. The CDR3 spans 15 residues. CDR1 is SNHLY and CDR2 is FYNNEI in the germline V gene. DNA for the CDR3: TGTGCCAGCAGTGAACAGGCTTTTGTTGGGTCACCCCTCCACTTT. Translating it yields CASSEQAFVGSPLHF. The whole variable domain, remainder taken from reference TRBV2 and TRBJ1-6, is EPEVTQTPSHQVTQMGQEVILRCVPISNHLYFYWYRQILGQKVEFLVSFYNNEISEKSEIFDDQFSVERPDGSNFTLKIRSTKLEDSAMYFCASSEQAFVGSPLHFGNGTRLTVT.

A few counts support this clonotype. The rearrangement joins TRBV4-2 to TRBJ1-1; possibly TRBD1 for D (5 bases). Trimming cost V 4 bases and J 6 bases, with 15 bases left between them. The germline V gene encodes CDR1 LGHNA and CDR2 YNFKEQ. This CDR3 is 14 amino acids long. CDR3 sequence: CASSPLPGEAEAFF. The CDR3 bases are TGTGCCAGCAGCCCCTTGCCGGGGGAAGCTGAAGCTTTCTTT.

This clonotype has a count of ten or more. The CDR3 nucleotides read TGTGCCACCAGCAGAGATAAGGCAACGTCCGTGCAGTACTTC. Its protein is CATSRDKATSVQYF. The rearrangement links TRBV15 to TRBJ2-7, with D unclear. The CDR3 runs to 14 residues. V dropped 0 bases and J dropped 9 bases, with 15 bases sitting between them. CDR1 LNHNV and CDR2 YYDKDF come from the germline V gene (reference sequence).

The chain joins TRBV20-1 to TRBJ2-7; no firm D call. V lost 0 bases and J lost 5, with 17 bases in between. The CDR3 extends over 15 amino acids. Germline V gene lookup returns CDR1 DFQATT and CDR2 SNEGSKA (reference sequence). For the CDR3, the DNA is TGCAGTGCTAGAGATGCCCCTAGATTGATCGACGAGCAGTACTTC. Translation: CSARDAPRLIDEQYF.

The chain couples TRBV3-1 to TRBJ1-1; 7 positions match TRBD1. Trimming took 6 bases from V and 5 from J; bases not matched to a gene: 6. The CDR3 covers 13 residues. Germline assignment: CDR1 LGHDT and CDR2 YNNKEL (reference sequence). CDR3 amino acids: CASSKGQATEAFF. CDR3 bases: TGTGCCAGCAGTAAAGGACAGGCGACTGAAGCTTTCTTT.

The chain is built from TRBV6-5 and TRBJ1-5, with D uncertain. The CDR3 runs 15 residues. V was trimmed by 0 bases and J by 9 bases, leaving 15 bases between them. Per the germline V gene, CDR1 is MNHEY and CDR2 is SVGAGI. This CDR3 reads CASSYSTGGDRPQHF. CDR3 sequence (DNA): TGTGCCAGCAGTTACTCGACTGGTGGGGATCGGCCCCAGCATTTT.

The chain has TRBV20-1 and TRBJ2-4; 10 nucleotides match TRBD2. Germline V gene data show CDR1 as DFQATT and CDR2 as SNEGSKA (reference sequence). The ends lost 1 base at V and 6 bases at J; junction bases unmatched: 9. The CDR3 has 16 residues. The CDR3 sequence is CSARGSGTSAPNIQYF. In DNA form, the CDR3 reads TGCAGTGCTAGAGGGTCCGGGACTAGCGCTCCAAACATTCAGTACTTC.

This clonotype was found a few times. In DNA, the CDR3 is TGTGCCAGCAGCTTAGCACAGGATTACTTCTCAAACTATGGCTACACCTTC. Translating it yields CASSLAQDYFSNYGYTF. This chain joins TRBV7-2 and TRBJ1-2; tentative D call: TRBD1 (5 bases). The CDR3 totals 17 residues. V shed 0 bases and J shed 2 bases, with 16 bases lying between them. Germline CDR1 SGHTA, CDR2 FQGNSA. Drawing the rest from reference TRBV7-2 and TRBJ1-2, the complete variable domain is GAGVSQSPSNKVTEKGKDVELRCDPISGHTALYWYRQSLGQGLEFLIYFQGNSAPDKSGLPSDRFSAERTGGSVSTLTIQRTQQEDSAVYLCASSLAQDYFSNYGYTFGSGTRLTVV.

This clonotype was seen repeatedly, ten times or more. A much larger clone is a single base away; this may be a read error. The rearrangement links TRBV6-1 to TRBJ2-7; D is perhaps TRBD2 (6 bases). Looked up from germline, CDR1 is MNHNS and CDR2 is SASEGT. Trimming took 7 bases from V and 6 from J, leaving 19 bases between them. CDR3 size: 14 residues. For the CDR3, the DNA is TGTGCCAGCACCCGGGCTTCGATGGAGGGCGAGCAGTACTTC. It specifies CASTRASMEGEQYF.

The CDR3 DNA follows: TGTGCCAGCAGCGATTTCGAGCAGTACTTC. This translates into CASSDFEQYF. The gene calls are TRBV28 and TRBJ2-7; D ambiguous. The germline V gene encodes CDR1 MDHEN and CDR2 SYDVKM. The CDR3 runs to 10 residues. Trimming pared 6 bases from V and 6 bases from J, leaving 6 bases between.

This clonotype was found a few times. A read error is possible here, since a much larger clone lies one base away. The chain is built from TRBV6-5 and TRBJ2-1; TRBD2 is a possible D gene (5 bases). The CDR3 sequence is 12 residues long. Germline CDR1 is MNHEY and CDR2 is SVGAGI. Trimming took off 5 bases at V and 9 bases at J, with 11 bases between the two ends. In nucleotides, the CDR3 is TGTGCCAGCAGTATACCCCGGGGTGAGCAGTTCTTC. It specifies CASSIPRGEQFF.

Ten or more counts support this clonotype. This chain joins TRBV6-4 and TRBJ1-1; no definite D call. Germline V gives CDR1 MRHNA, CDR2 SNTAGT. Trimming took off 6 bases at V and 4 bases at J, with 24 bases between the two ends. The CDR3 consists of 17 residues. The CDR3 sequence: CASSRITGNGRGTEAFF. CDR3 bases: TGTGCCAGCAGCCGCATAACCGGGAATGGACGGGGCACTGAAGCTTTCTTT.

On this clonotype: A much more abundant neighbour one base away suggests this may be a read error. No DNA is shown, since the ends of the CDR3 on it are uncertain; the CDR3 is the one TCRdb lists. The rearrangement links TRBV7-2 to TRBJ2-7. The CDR3 comprises 12 residues, both ends counted. Germline CDR1 SGHTA, CDR2 FQGNSA. The CDR3: CASSWGSGIEYF.

This clonotype has ten or more counts. J is TRBJ2-2 and V is TRBV9; D ambiguous. From germline, CDR1 is SGDLS and CDR2 YYNGEE. This CDR3 has 13 residues. V dropped 4 bases and J dropped 8 bases, with 12 bases sitting between them. CDR3 residues: CASSPILSGELFF. The CDR3 DNA reads TGTGCCAGCAGCCCCATTCTGTCGGGGGAGCTGTTTTTT.

Ten or more counts support this clonotype. A much larger clonotype is one base distant, so this may be a read error. V is TRBV11-2 and J is TRBJ2-7, with TRBD2 matching over 7 bases. V gave up 5 bases and J gave up 6 bases; unmatched junction bases: 10. The germline CDR1 and CDR2 sequences are SGHAT and FQNNGV. The CDR3 sequence is 14 residues long. The CDR3 loop is CASSVVHGGGEQYF. The CDR3 DNA reads TGTGCCAGCAGCGTAGTGCATGGGGGGGGCGAGCAGTACTTC.

The chain links TRBV18 to TRBJ2-7; no definite D call. This CDR3 has 14 residues. Per germline, CDR1 KGHSH and CDR2 LQKENI. The V end was cut by 0 bases, the J end by 6 bases, with 12 bases between. DNA of the CDR3: TGTGCCAGCTCACCACCACCGGGTTACGGCGAGCAGTACTTC. It yields the protein CASSPPPGYGEQYF. The full variable domain, with the rest looked up from reference TRBV18 and TRBJ2-7, is NAGVMQNPRHLVRRRGQEARLRCSPMKGHSHVYWYRQLPEEGLKFMVYLQKENIIDESGMPKERFSAEFPKEGPSILRIQQVVRGDSAAYFCASSPPPGYGEQYFGPGTRLTVT.

The gene calls are TRBV6-1 and TRBJ1-5, with TRBD1 matching over 7 bases. After removal of 6 bases from V and 7 bases from J, the junction contained 9 bases not matched to a gene. This CDR3 spans 14 amino acids. Looked up from germline, CDR1 is MNHNS and CDR2 is SASEGT. The CDR3 DNA reads as TGTGCCAGCAGGAACAGGGGCCAGGGACAGCCCCAGCATTTT. Amino acids: CASRNRGQGQPQHF.

Ten or more counts support this clonotype. The chain recombines TRBV20-1 with TRBJ1-5; D not certain. Per germline, CDR1 DFQATT and CDR2 SNEGSKA (reference sequence). The CDR3 runs 13 residues. V was shortened by 3 bases and J by 1 base, with 7 bases between the two germline ends. In nucleotides, the CDR3 is TGCAGTGCTAGTATTGAAAGCAATCAGCCCCAGCATTTT. It translates to CSASIESNQPQHF.

This clonotype was seen at least ten times. The CDR3 spells CASRLGHPGSYEQYF. As DNA, the CDR3 is TGTGCCAGTAGGTTAGGACATCCGGGCTCCTACGAGCAGTACTTC. V is TRBV19 and J is TRBJ2-7; tentatively, D is TRBD1 (5 bases). The CDR3 is made up of 15 amino acids. Germline CDR1 and CDR2: LNHDA and SQIVND (reference sequence). The germline V and J ends were trimmed by 6 bases and 0 bases, with 15 bases remaining between them.

This chain joins TRBV6-4 and TRBJ2-7; 7 bases match TRBD1. Germline V gene data show CDR1 as MRHNA and CDR2 as SNTAGT. This CDR3 comprises 16 residues. V shed 2 bases and J 2 bases; nucleotides not matched to a gene: 9. The CDR3 DNA reads as TGTGCCAGCAGTGACCGTACTCGGGACAGTACCTACGAGCAGTACTTC. It encodes CASSDRTRDSTYEQYF.

The chain employs TRBV28 and TRBJ1-2, with TRBD1 as a possible D gene (5 bases). Germline CDR1 is MDHEN and CDR2 is SYDVKM. CDR3 size: 18 residues. The V and J ends lost 2 bases and 1 base respectively, with 20 bases between them. The DNA of the CDR3 is TGTGCCAGCAGTTTACATTCGGGGCAGGGAGAGCGTAACTATGGCTACACCTTC. Protein sequence: CASSLHSGQGERNYGYTF.

This clonotype came up many times. The chain uses TRBV6-5 and TRBJ1-6; D gene ambiguous. CDR3 size: 14 residues. Germline CDR1 MNHEY, CDR2 SVGAGI. Between the trimmed V and J ends, which lost 2 bases and 5 bases, there was a span of 7 bases. CDR3 amino acids: CASSYTRHNSPLHF. The CDR3 DNA is TGTGCCAGCAGTTACACAAGGCATAATTCACCCCTCCACTTT.

The chain combines TRBV3-1 with TRBJ1-2; the D gene is possibly TRBD1 (5 bases). The CDR3 loop spans 11 amino acids. CDR1 is LGHDT, CDR2 YNNKEL, per germline (reference sequence). V was trimmed by 8 bases and J by 8 bases, leaving 12 bases between them. CDR3 in amino acids: CASGEPGGYTF. The CDR3 DNA is TGTGCCAGCGGGGAGCCAGGGGGCTACACCTTC.

The chain carries TRBV9 and TRBJ2-7, with 10 bases that match TRBD2. The CDR3 runs 14 residues. CDR1 and CDR2 from the germline V gene are SGDLS and YYNGEE. V was clipped by 0 bases and J by 8 bases; unmatched bases: 5. CDR3 in amino acids: CASSVESGRAKQYF. CDR3 DNA sequence: TGTGCCAGCAGCGTAGAAAGCGGGAGGGCGAAGCAGTACTTC. The variable domain in full, with the rest retrieved from reference TRBV9 and TRBJ2-7, is DSGVTQTPKHLITATGQRVTLRCSPRSGDLSVYWYQQSLDQGLQFLIQYYNGEERAKGNILERFSAQQFPDLHSELNLSSLELGDSALYFCASSVESGRAKQYFGPGTRLTVT.

This clonotype was seen ten or more times. The V call is TRBV10-3, the J call TRBJ2-5, with a weak D call TRBD1 (6 bases). V was cut by 4 bases and J by 5 bases, with 14 bases left in between. The CDR3 runs 14 residues. The germline V gene encodes CDR1 ENHRY and CDR2 SYGVKD. The CDR3 protein is CAISGTGLRETQYF. CDR3 coding DNA: TGTGCCATCAGTGGAACAGGGCTTCGGGAGACCCAGTACTTC.

This clonotype was seen many times. The gene calls are TRBV4-3 and TRBJ2-5; D may be TRBD1 (6 bases). CDR1 and CDR2 (germline): LGHNA, YSLEER. The germline V and J ends were trimmed by 0 bases and 2 bases, with 13 bases remaining between them. The CDR3 has 16 residues. Here the CDR3 DNA reads TGCGCCAGCAGCCAAGACCGTTACAGGGAACAAGAGACCCAGTACTTC. Translated, it gives CASSQDRYREQETQYF.

The J gene is TRBJ2-3, the V gene TRBV6-1, with D tentatively TRBD1 or TRBD2 (6 bases each). This CDR3 has 16 residues. The germline V gene has CDR1 MNHNS and CDR2 SASEGT. V lost 0 bases and J 2 bases, leaving 12 bases between the germline ends. CDR3 sequence reads: CASSEAPGGNTDTQYF. The CDR3 DNA is TGTGCCAGCAGTGAAGCGCCCGGGGGCAACACAGATACGCAGTATTTT.